The T cell receptor beta chain described here comes from a study of CD8 T cells in ankylosing spondylitis (dated by TCRdb to about 2017). Describing the broader study: The study set out to find disease-linked TCR variants by profiling T cell receptor beta repertoires in ankylosing spondylitis patients and healthy donors. The whole study cohort included about a hundred healthy donors and under 30 ankylosing spondylitis patients. Samples of peripheral blood were taken, and for ankylosing spondylitis patients, synovial fluid was collected as well. What the study reported, not specific to this receptor: According to the report, matched synovial fluid samples from ankylosing spondylitis patients were significantly enriched for the disease-linked clones. Some of the motif variants had been reported before in the synovial fluid and blood of reactive arthritis patients, a finding that suggests common disease-initiation mechanisms. A TCR beta motif made up of several highly homologous amino acid variants appeared to be characteristic of blood from ankylosing spondylitis patients. The disease-linked clones showed a CD8+ phenotype and occurred at relatively low frequencies in peripheral blood.

TCRdb shows the sequencer as Illumina HiSeq 2500. Quantitative 5'-RACE with molecular barcodes was used to prepare TCR beta libraries. The source study handled its data this way. A new computational method based on a probabilistic model of VDJ rearrangement was used to identify disease-linked TCR variants. TCRdb redid the processing of the public reads, applying fastp at Q25 and MiXCR, and retained in-frame beta chains. Each CDR3 protein gets just one entry, which takes the most common genes and DNA from the rows behind it. The V and J calls come from TCRdb's annotation, not from the publication. The sample yields about 180,000 distinct CDR3 sequences; 9.8% were counted once. The ten most abundant clones make up more than 12% of the sample. CDR1 and CDR2 were assigned from the germline V gene as MNHEY and SVGEGT. The CDR3 starts with the cysteine, ends with the phenylalanine, and has 14 residues. Only CDR3 DNA is held: 42 bases, read in frame from base 1. Trimming removed 2 bases from V and 7 bases from J, leaving 12 bases between the germline ends.

This clonotype has a handful of counts. Its recognized antigen is unknown. Per-base quality was not reported, and no clone a single base away is much larger than it. In this chain, TRBV6-2 or TRBV6-3 is recombined with TRBJ2-1; 5 matching bases give a weak D call of TRBD2. The sequence was obtained from a female donor with ankylosing spondylitis or in good health (not recorded which). Sequencing used blood, either unsorted or a sorted T cell fraction (not recorded which). The CDR3 corresponds to CASSYGGPRNEQFF. At the DNA level, the sequence is TGTGCCAGCAGTTACGGCGGGCCTAGGAATGAGCAGTTCTTC.